The rows below give T cell receptor beta chains drawn from one sample of a study of blood T cell repertoires in COVID-19. Sequenced by immunoSEQ multiplex PCR; TCRdb stores in-frame clones only, minus some. The data show 56,000 or so clones, about 91% seen once. The sequenced material came from peripheral blood. These receptors were obtained from a woman aged 60-75 years with COVID-19, enrolled during active disease. Each CDR3 is given with its conserved first and last residue. Each record gives: D gene, clone size, V gene, J gene, CDR3 DNA, CDR3 protein. D genes are given only for firm matches. Rows give clone size only sometimes, using once, few, many, or a class for an expanded clone.

NA	few	TRBV27	TRBJ2-7	TGTGCCAGCAGCTTCGACAGATCGGGTCTTCGACGCGAGCAGTACTTC	CASSFDRSGLRREQYF
NA	NA	TRBV10-3	TRBJ1-6	TGTGCCATCAGCGCTGCAAGGGGTCACTATAATTCACCCCTCCACTTT	CAISAARGHYNSPLHF
NA	NA	TRBV11-3	TRBJ2-1	TGTGCCAGCAGCTCCCAATACGGTGAGCAATTCTTC	CASSSQYGEQFF
NA	NA	TRBV5-1	TRBJ1-3	TGCGCCAGCACTGACAGGGGAAACACCATATATTTT	CASTDRGNTIYF
TRBD1	NA	TRBV9	TRBJ1-2	TGTGCCAGCAGCGTTTACAGGGGCGGCTACACCTTC	CASSVYRGGYTF
NA	NA	TRBV27	TRBJ2-7	TGTGCCAGCAGTTCAGGTTACGAGCAGTACTTC	CASSSGYEQYF
NA	NA	TRBV19	TRBJ1-2	TGTGCCAGTAGACAGGGAGAGGGCTATGGCTACACCTTC	CASRQGEGYGYTF
TRBD2	once	TRBV29-1	TRBJ2-1	TGCAGCGTCCTACTAGCGGCCTCCTACAATGAGCAGTTCTTC	CSVLLAASYNEQFF
NA	NA	TRBV10-3	TRBJ1-1	TGTGCCATCAGTGAGCGAGGACAGCCCACGGAAGCTTTCTTT	CAISERGQPTEAFF
NA	NA	TRBV6-4	TRBJ2-2	TGTGCCAGCAGCCCCGGGTCGGCTCGGGAGCTGTTTTTT	CASSPGSARELFF
TRBD1	once	TRBV4-3	TRBJ1-4	TGCGCCAGCAGCTCACGGACAGGGGGAGGAGAAGAAAAACTGTTTTTT	CASSSRTGGGEEKLFF
NA	NA	TRBV27	TRBJ1-5	TGTGCCAGCAGACCCCCCGGGACACCAAATCAGCCCCAGCATTTT	CASRPPGTPNQPQHF
NA	NA	TRBV19	TRBJ1-1	TGTGCCAGTAGTATAGACAGCGTGAACACTGAAGCTTTCTTT	CASSIDSVNTEAFF
NA	NA	TRBV6-5	TRBJ1-5	TGTGCCAGCAGTTACATAGGGGTCAGTCAGCCCCAGCATTTT	CASSYIGVSQPQHF
TRBD1	NA	TRBV19	TRBJ1-2	TGTGCCAGTAGTATAGGGGGACAGGGGAGCAGCTACACCTTC	CASSIGGQGSSYTF
NA	NA	TRBV11-3	TRBJ2-1	TGTGCCAGCAGCCTTGACAGCCCCTCAAGTTGGGAGCAGTTCTTC	CASSLDSPSSWEQFF
NA	NA	TRBV5-1	TRBJ1-1	TGCGCCAGCAGCCTTAGCGGCCTGAACACTGAAGCTTTCTTT	CASSLSGLNTEAFF
TRBD2	few	TRBV6-2/TRBV6-3	TRBJ2-5	TGTGCCAGCAGTTCCACCCGGGAGGCGACCCAGTACTTC	CASSSTREATQYF
TRBD1	once	TRBV9	TRBJ1-6	TGTGCCAGCAGCGTAGGAGGGACAGCAGATTCACCCCTCCACTTT	CASSVGGTADSPLHF
NA	NA	TRBV4-3	TRBJ1-5	TGCGCCAGCAGTATAGGTACGGGGTTCAATCAGCCCCAGCATTTT	CASSIGTGFNQPQHF
TRBD2	NA	TRBV25-1	TRBJ2-7	TGTGCCAGCAGTGAATATGGGCCTAGCGGGAGGGGAGGCGAGCAGTACTTC	CASSEYGPSGRGGEQYF
TRBD2	NA	TRBV7-2	TRBJ2-1	TGTGCCAGCAGCTTAAGTAGCGGGAGGTTCTATGAGCAGTTCTTC	CASSLSSGRFYEQFF
NA	NA	TRBV7-2	TRBJ2-6	TGTGCCAGCAGCTTACAGTACTCTGGGGCCAACGTCCTGACTTTC	CASSLQYSGANVLTF
TRBD2	NA	TRBV11-2	TRBJ2-2	TGTGCCAGCAGCCTCGGGACTAGCGGGATCGGGGAGCTGTTTTTT	CASSLGTSGIGELFF
NA	once	TRBV6-2/TRBV6-3	TRBJ2-5	TGTGCCAGCAGTTACATCGGGGAGACCCAGTACTTC	CASSYIGETQYF
NA	once	TRBV6-2/TRBV6-3	TRBJ2-2	TGTGCCAGCAGTTACCGAATTCTACCCACCGGGGAGCTGTTTTTT	CASSYRILPTGELFF
TRBD2	few	TRBV29-1	TRBJ2-7	TGCAGCGTTTCCCATAGCGGGATCCTCTACGAGCAGTACTTC	CSVSHSGILYEQYF
NA	NA	TRBV18	TRBJ2-1	TGTGCCAGCTCGCCTTCCGACGGGAGCTCCTACAATGAGCAGTTCTTC	CASSPSDGSSYNEQFF
TRBD1	NA	TRBV27	TRBJ2-7	TGTGCCAGCAGTTTATCGACAGGGATGGGAAAGACCTACGAGCAGTACTTC	CASSLSTGMGKTYEQYF
NA	NA	TRBV10-3	TRBJ2-6	TGTGCCAGTAATCTCTCTCCTGGGGCCAACGTCCTGACTTTC	CASNLSPGANVLTF
NA	NA	TRBV4-2	TRBJ1-4	TGTGCCAGCAGCCAAGTCGAGGGCCTTGATATGTTTTTT	CASSQVEGLDMFF
TRBD2	NA	TRBV29-1	TRBJ2-1	TGCAGCGTTGTGGCTAGCGGGGGTTCTGAGCAGTTCTTC	CSVVASGGSEQFF
NA	few	TRBV7-2	TRBJ1-2	TGTGCCAGCAGCCAAGCAGGAGGGAGGAGGAATGGCTACACCTTC	CASSQAGGRRNGYTF
NA	NA	TRBV7-8	TRBJ2-7	TGTGCCAGCAGCTCGTTAGCCTACAACTACGAGCAGTACTTC	CASSSLAYNYEQYF
NA	NA	TRBV7-9	TRBJ1-2	TGTGCCAGCAGCTTAGCACTCCTATATGGCTACACCTTC	CASSLALLYGYTF
TRBD1	NA	TRBV2	TRBJ2-1	TGTGCCAGCAGTGAGGAGACAGGGGGGGTCAATGAGCAGTTCTTC	CASSEETGGVNEQFF
NA	NA	TRBV10-2	TRBJ2-2	TGCGCCAGCAGTACCGACAGGTCTTGGGGCACCGGGGAGCTGTTTTTT	CASSTDRSWGTGELFF
TRBD1	NA	TRBV7-9	TRBJ2-2	TGTGCCAGCAGCCCGGGACAGGGTGGCACCGGGGAGCTGTTTTTT	CASSPGQGGTGELFF
NA	NA	TRBV19	TRBJ1-5	TGTGCCAGTAGTATCACTCCCCGGGGCAATCAGCCCCAGCATTTT	CASSITPRGNQPQHF
TRBD1	NA	TRBV3-1/TRBV3-2	TRBJ2-7	TGTGCCAGCAGCCCAGGGACAGGGGTCGAGCAGTACTTC	CASSPGTGVEQYF
NA	NA	TRBV4-3	TRBJ1-2	TGCGCCAGCAGCCTAGGGGTACAATCTGGCTACACCTTC	CASSLGVQSGYTF